This TCR beta chain came from a study of blood T cell repertoires in COVID-19. Libraries were prepared by immunoSEQ multiplex PCR; TCRdb keeps only in-frame clonotypes and omits some of them. The sample holds more than 300,000 clones; about 90% are singletons and the top ten take 1.9%. The CDR3 is 15 amino acids. The V and J ends lost 1 base and 0 bases respectively, with 7 bases between them. Germline V gene data show CDR1 as SGHNT and CDR2 as YYREEE (reference sequence). Source material: PBMCs or T cells enriched from blood (not recorded which). The sequence was collected from a man aged 35 to 55 in a cohort exposed to, infected with or recovered from COVID-19 (not recorded which). The chain combines TRBV5-4 with TRBJ2-2; D is undetermined. CDR3 loop: CASSLKSANTGELFF. In nucleotides, the CDR3 is TGTGCCAGCAGCTTGAAGAGCGCGAACACCGGGGAGCTGTTTTTT.